This TCR beta chain is drawn from a study of T cells in Graves' hyperthyroidism and ophthalmopathy. The investigators amplified TCR beta CDR3 regions from RNA transcripts. Researchers ran a first-round RT-PCR on the TCR CDR3 using the HTBI primer set. TCRdb reprocessed the multiplex PCR reads via MiXCR and lists one record per CDR3 protein. Among about 610,000 distinct CDR3 sequences listed, around 16% were seen once. This clonotype has just a few counts. The CDR3 covers 15 residues. The trim removed 6 bases at V and 2 bases at J, leaving 6 bases unmatched. Germline V gene sequence: CDR1 SNHLY, CDR2 FYNNEI.

Sequenced: blood. The clonotype comes from a woman aged 35 to 49 with Graves' ophthalmopathy. This rearrangement joins TRBV2 to TRBJ2-3; 9 nucleotides agree with TRBD1. CDR3 loop: CASRGQGVITDTQYF. CDR3 in DNA: TGTGCCAGCAGGGGACAGGGAGTGATCACAGATACGCAGTATTTT.